These 20 T cell receptor beta chains were all obtained from the same sample, sequenced in a study of beta chain features in type 1 diabetes. Regarding the study as a whole: Across all four CD4+ subsets, people with type 1 diabetes showed modestly shorter TCRB CDR3s.

Every isolated RNA sample was fully reverse transcribed, so sequencing captured expressed TCRB transcripts. Sequenced by immunoSEQ multiplex PCR; TCRdb stores in-frame clones only, minus some. Among about 400,000 clones listed, 10% to 15% were seen once. These receptors are not linked to any known antigen. Sequencing was carried out using naive CD4+ T cells from blood. The receptors here all came from a woman between 18 and 29 years old with type 1 diabetes.

The chain couples TRBV20-1 to TRBJ1-2, with 10 bases lining up with TRBD1. V lost 3 bases to trimming and J lost 13 bases; unmatched junction nucleotides: 5. The CDR3 sequence is 11 residues long. Germline CDR1 reads DFQATT; CDR2 reads SNEGSKA (reference sequence). As DNA, the CDR3 is TGCAGTGCTAGTGGGCGGACAGGGGGCACCTTC. It is translated as CSASGRTGGTF.

V and J are TRBV4-3 and TRBJ2-7; tentative D call: TRBD2 (6 bases). Per germline, CDR1 LGHNA and CDR2 YSLEER. With 3 bases removed from V and 7 bases from J, the gap between germline ends came to 16 bases. This CDR3 spans 14 amino acids. The CDR3 loop is CASSHRRGTEEQYF. CDR3 nucleotide sequence: TGCGCCAGCAGCCATAGGAGGGGAACTGAAGAGCAGTACTTC.

CDR3 residues: CASSGSGSLSTDTQYF. DNA of the CDR3: TGTGCCAGCTCCGGTAGCGGGAGTCTAAGCACAGATACGCAGTATTTT. The rearrangement links TRBV6-4 to TRBJ2-3; 9 bases line up with TRBD2. From germline, CDR1 is MRHNA and CDR2 SNTAGT. The V segment lost 8 bases and the J segment 0 bases; nucleotides outside the gene matches: 9. There are 16 residues in the CDR3.

This clone occurred a few times. The CDR3 nucleotides are TGTGCCAGCAGTAGCCCGGGACAGGGGAAGACCCAGTACTTC. Its translation: CASSSPGQGKTQYF. J is TRBJ2-5 and V is TRBV5-4, with TRBD1 matching 10 bases. The trim removed 5 bases at V and 6 bases at J, leaving 7 bases unmatched. Germline-derived CDR1 and CDR2 are SGHNT and YYREEE (reference sequence). This CDR3 comprises 14 residues.

J is TRBJ2-6 and V is TRBV7-3, with 7 bases lining up with TRBD2. This CDR3 region has 20 residues. After removal of 5 bases from V and 0 bases from J, the junction contained 16 bases not matched to a gene. Germline CDR1 and CDR2: SGHTA and FQGTGA. CDR3 DNA: TGTGCCAGCAGCAGCCCCCTGGGAGGGAGCGTAACCTCTGGGGCCAACGTCCTGACTTTC. Residues: CASSSPLGGSVTSGANVLTF.

The chain links TRBV6-6 to TRBJ2-3; D not resolved. Trimming left V 5 bases short and J 2 bases short, with 8 bases between. This CDR3 comprises 13 residues. Per germline, CDR1 MNHNY and CDR2 SVGAGI (reference sequence). The CDR3 here is CASSLGFTDTQYF. The CDR3 DNA sequence: TGTGCCAGCAGTCTAGGATTCACAGATACGCAGTATTTT.

The chain has TRBV28 and TRBJ1-5; D is perhaps TRBD1 (5 bases). The germline V and J ends were trimmed by 5 bases and 7 bases, with 18 bases remaining between them. Germline CDR1 and CDR2: MDHEN and SYDVKM. This CDR3 is 15 amino acids long. The CDR3 here is CASSPRRGGVQPQHF. The CDR3 nucleotides read TGTGCCAGCAGTCCCCGGAGGGGAGGGGTCCAGCCCCAGCATTTT. Full variable domain (remainder filled in from reference TRBV28 and TRBJ1-5): DVKVTQSSRYLVKRTGEKVFLECVQDMDHENMFWYRQDPGLGLRLIYFSYDVKMKEKGDIPEGYSVSREKKERFSLILESASTNQTSMYLCASSPRRGGVQPQHFGDGTRLSIL.

The chain has TRBV7-2 and TRBJ1-1, with 7 bases fitting TRBD1. This CDR3 is built from 14 residues. Germline CDR1 and CDR2: SGHTA and FQGNSA. V lost 1 base and J lost 5; bases outside the gene matches: 4. In nucleotides, the CDR3 is TGTGCCAGCAGCTTAGTGGGACAGTTTACTGAAGCTTTCTTT. This gives the protein CASSLVGQFTEAFF.

The chain combines TRBV9 with TRBJ2-3; D is ambiguous. The CDR3 loop spans 13 amino acids. Deletions cut 0 bases from V and 2 bases from J, with 4 bases between. The germline gives CDR1 SGDLS, CDR2 YYNGEE. CDR3: CASSVDFTDTQYF. In DNA, the CDR3 is TGTGCCAGCAGCGTAGACTTCACAGATACGCAGTATTTT.

The chain uses TRBV9 and TRBJ2-2; possible D gene TRBD2, 5 bases. Trimming shortened V by 4 bases and J by 1 base, and 5 bases separated the two germline ends. CDR1 is SGDLS and CDR2 is YYNGEE in the germline V gene. The CDR3 is made up of 13 amino acids. This chain's CDR3 is CASSRGNTGELFF. The CDR3 DNA sequence: TGTGCCAGCAGCCGGGGGAACACCGGGGAGCTGTTTTTT.

The CDR3: CASNPDRGRGQFF. DNA of the CDR3: TGTGCCAGTAACCCAGACAGGGGTAGGGGGCAGTTCTTC. The chain links TRBV19 to TRBJ2-1; 8 positions match TRBD1. The CDR3 spans 13 residues. V gave up 7 bases and J gave up 12 bases; unmatched junction bases: 11. Germline V gives CDR1 LNHDA, CDR2 SQIVND (reference sequence).

A few counts support this clone. The CDR3 sequence is CASSQRADSEAFF. The DNA for the CDR3 is TGCGCCAGCAGCCAGCGGGCGGACTCTGAAGCTTTCTTT. This chain links TRBV4-3 with TRBJ1-1; unclear D gene. Germline values: CDR1 LGHNA, CDR2 YSLEER. The germline V and J ends were trimmed by 3 bases and 6 bases, with 11 bases remaining between them. The CDR3 runs 13 residues.

This clone was counted between two and nine times. The chain uses TRBV7-2 and TRBJ1-5; no reliable D call. The CDR3 is 13 residues long. The V gene lost 4 bases and the J gene lost 1 base, with 5 bases spanning the gap. Germline V gives CDR1 SGHTA, CDR2 FQGNSA. CDR3 bases: TGTGCCAGCAGCTCGGTAAGCAATCAGCCCCAGCATTTT. Translating gives CASSSVSNQPQHF.

V is TRBV15 and J is TRBJ1-1, with D possibly TRBD1 on 6 matching bases. The length of the CDR3 is 14 residues. The germline CDR1 and CDR2 sequences are LNHNV and YYDKDF (reference sequence). The V gene lost 4 bases and the J gene lost 4 bases, with 13 bases spanning the gap. CDR3: CATSTGQFPTEAFF. The CDR3 DNA sequence: TGTGCCACCAGCACAGGACAGTTCCCCACTGAAGCTTTCTTT.

This chain links TRBV5-1 with TRBJ1-5; D is unclear. Germline V gene sequence: CDR1 SGHRS, CDR2 YFSETQ. CDR3 length: 14 residues. The V end lost 0 bases, the J end lost 11 bases, and 15 bases lay between the germline ends. As DNA, the CDR3 is TGCGCCAGCAGCTTGGGTTCGAAAGAAGGAGCCCAGCATTTT. Its translation: CASSLGSKEGAQHF. The complete variable domain, with remaining parts taken from reference TRBV5-1 and TRBJ1-5, reads KAGVTQTPRYLIKTRGQQVTLSCSPISGHRSVSWYQQTPGQGLQFLFEYFSETQRNKGNFPGRFSGRQFSNSRSEMNVSTLELGDSALYLCASSLGSKEGAQHFGDGTRLSIL.

The table lists this clone with a few counts. V and J are TRBV4-1 and TRBJ2-1; unclear D gene. CDR1 and CDR2 (germline): MGHRA, YSYEKL. With 1 base removed from V and 7 bases from J, the gap between germline ends came to 11 bases. The CDR3 loop spans 14 amino acids. The CDR3 loop is CASSQAEAANEQFF. For the CDR3, the DNA is TGCGCCAGCAGCCAAGCAGAGGCAGCGAATGAGCAGTTCTTC.

This clone has a handful of counts. This chain joins TRBV5-1 and TRBJ1-1, with 10 bases lining up with TRBD1. Trimming removed 4 bases from V and 4 bases from J; junction bases left unmatched: 4. The CDR3 is 14 amino acids. CDR1 SGHRS and CDR2 YFSETQ come from the germline V gene. CDR3: CASSQDRGITEAFF. The DNA of the CDR3 is TGCGCCAGCAGCCAGGACAGGGGGATCACTGAAGCTTTCTTT.

This clone was seen a few times. This sequence joins TRBV29-1 and TRBJ1-1; 7 positions match TRBD1. CDR3 length: 14 residues. CDR1 and CDR2 from the germline V gene are SQVTM and ANQGSEA. J lost 3 bases, V lost 6 bases, and 10 bases had no gene match. CDR3 residues: CSVENAGQYTEAFF. Written as DNA, the CDR3 is TGCAGCGTAGAAAATGCGGGACAGTACACTGAAGCTTTCTTT.

This clone was counted a few times. The chain links TRBV9 to TRBJ2-7; D is uncertain. V shed 0 bases and J shed 1 base, with 8 bases lying between them. The CDR3 length is 14 residues. Germline CDR1 reads SGDLS; CDR2 reads YYNGEE. This chain's CDR3 is CASSVDGRSYEQYF. CDR3 sequence (DNA): TGTGCCAGCAGCGTAGATGGCAGATCCTACGAGCAGTACTTC.

This chain links TRBV7-2 with TRBJ2-3; possible D gene TRBD1, 6 bases. The CDR3 sequence is 14 residues long. V was cut by 10 bases and J by 0 bases, with 14 bases left in between. The germline gives CDR1 SGHTA, CDR2 FQGNSA. Written as DNA, the CDR3 is TGTGCCAACTCGGACAGCTCTAGCACAGATACGCAGTATTTT. Its protein is CANSDSSSTDTQYF.